The clone carrying this T cell receptor beta chain turned up a few times. The antigen is not known. The data were produced by immunoSEQ multiplex PCR, yet TCRdb's version contains in-frame clones alone and is incomplete. The table has about 230,000 clones, just over 65% seen once; the top ten hold around 10%. The data were taken from a study of shared clonotypes between healthy human individuals. Trimming shortened V by 1 base and J by 8 bases, and 14 bases separated the two germline ends. Germline values: CDR1 LGHNA, CDR2 YSLEER. This CDR3 is 14 amino acids long. Study-wide results and limits: Tissues were not sampled, only blood, and their repertoires likely differ.

What was sequenced was memory CD4+ T cells sorted from blood. Stated subset: CD45RA-negative fraction. The source of this sequence is a man between 25 and 39 years old in good health. The gene calls are TRBV4-3 and TRBJ2-5; perhaps TRBD2 as D (6 bases). CDR3 bases: TGCGCCAGCAGCCAAGGTGGCGGGGCCTCAACCCAGTACTTC. Translated, it gives CASSQGGGASTQYF.